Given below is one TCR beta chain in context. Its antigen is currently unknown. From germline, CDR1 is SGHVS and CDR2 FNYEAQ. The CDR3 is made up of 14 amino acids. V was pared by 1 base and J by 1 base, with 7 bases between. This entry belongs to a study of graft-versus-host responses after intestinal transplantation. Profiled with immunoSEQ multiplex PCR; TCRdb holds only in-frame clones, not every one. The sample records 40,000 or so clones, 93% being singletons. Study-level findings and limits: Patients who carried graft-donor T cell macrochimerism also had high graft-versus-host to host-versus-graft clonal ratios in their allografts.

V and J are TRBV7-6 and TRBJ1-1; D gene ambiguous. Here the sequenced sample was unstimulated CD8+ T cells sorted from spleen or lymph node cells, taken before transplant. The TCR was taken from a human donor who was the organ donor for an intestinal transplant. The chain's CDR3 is CASSLGQSNTEAFF. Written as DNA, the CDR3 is TGTGCCAGCAGCTTAGGGCAGTCGAACACTGAAGCTTTCTTT.